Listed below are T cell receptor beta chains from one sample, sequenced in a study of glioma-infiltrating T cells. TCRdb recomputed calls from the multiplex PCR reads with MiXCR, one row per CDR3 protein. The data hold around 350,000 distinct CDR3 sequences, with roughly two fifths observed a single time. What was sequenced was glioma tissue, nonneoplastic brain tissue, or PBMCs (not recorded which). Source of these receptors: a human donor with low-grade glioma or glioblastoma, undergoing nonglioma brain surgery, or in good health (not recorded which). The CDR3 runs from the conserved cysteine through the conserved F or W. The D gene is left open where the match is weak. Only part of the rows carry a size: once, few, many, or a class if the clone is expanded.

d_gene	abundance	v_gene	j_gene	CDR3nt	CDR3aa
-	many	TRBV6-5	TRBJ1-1	TGTGCCAGCAGTTACAGACAGAGCATGAACACTGAAGCTTTCTTT	CASSYRQSMNTEAFF
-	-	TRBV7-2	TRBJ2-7	TGTGCCAGCAGCTACGGCAACTACGAGCAGTACTTC	CASSYGNYEQYF
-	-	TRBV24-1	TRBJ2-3	TGTGCCACCAGTGATTTGCCCGGGGGCACAGATACGCAGTATTTT	CATSDLPGGTDTQYF
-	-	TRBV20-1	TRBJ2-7	TGCAGTGCTTCTACAGGGTCCTCCTACAATGAGCAGTACTTC	CSASTGSSYNEQYF
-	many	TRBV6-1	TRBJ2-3	TGTGCCAGCATTCTAGACCCCAGCACAGATACGCAGTATTTT	CASILDPSTDTQYF
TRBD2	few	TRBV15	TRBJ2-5	TGTGCCACCAGCGGCGGGAGGTCCCAAGAGACCCAGTACTTC	CATSGGRSQETQYF
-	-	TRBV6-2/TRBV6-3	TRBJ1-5	TGTGCCAGCAGTCCTCAGGGACGCGGCAATCAGCCCCAGCATTTT	CASSPQGRGNQPQHF
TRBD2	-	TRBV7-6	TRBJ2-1	TGTGCCAGCAGCTCCTTAGCGGGAGGGGACTACAATGAGCAGTTCTTC	CASSSLAGGDYNEQFF
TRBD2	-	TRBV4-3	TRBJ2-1	TGCGCCAGCAGCAGACTGGCTAGCGGAAGCAATAAGCAGTTCTTC	CASSRLASGSNKQFF
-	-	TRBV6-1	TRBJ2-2	TGTGCCAGCAGCCCAGCATCGAACACCGGGGAGCTGTTTTTT	CASSPASNTGELFF
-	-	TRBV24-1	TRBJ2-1	TGTGCCACCAGCCAGGGTTATGAGCAGTTCTTC	CATSQGYEQFF
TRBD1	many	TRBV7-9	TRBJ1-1	TGTGCCAGCAGCCAGCTACAGGGGAGCACTGAAGCTTTCTTT	CASSQLQGSTEAFF
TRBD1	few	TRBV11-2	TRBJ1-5	TGTGCCAGCAGTTACGAGACAGGGTCGGGCAATCAGCCCCAGCATTTT	CASSYETGSGNQPQHF
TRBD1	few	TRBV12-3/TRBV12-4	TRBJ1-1	TGTGCCAGCATCCCGGACAGGGGGCATCTCATGAACACTGAAGCTTTCTTT	CASIPDRGHLMNTEAFF
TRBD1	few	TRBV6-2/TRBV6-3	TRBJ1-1	TGTGCCAGCACTCGAACAGGGGGGGGCACTGAAGCTTTCTTT	CASTRTGGGTEAFF
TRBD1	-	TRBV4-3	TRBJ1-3	TGCGCCAGCAGCCAGGATACAGGGGGTTCTGGAAACACCATATATTTT	CASSQDTGGSGNTIYF
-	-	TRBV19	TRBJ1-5	TGTGCCAGCCAGTATTATGGGTTGAGGGAGGGCAATCAGCCCCAGCATTTT	CASQYYGLREGNQPQHF
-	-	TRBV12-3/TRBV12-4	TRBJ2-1	TGTGCCAGCAGGCCGACTTTCTCTAAGGTCTCTGAGCAGTTCTTC	CASRPTFSKVSEQFF
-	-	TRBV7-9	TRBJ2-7	TGTGCCAGCAGCTTTAACAGAAACTCCTACGAGCAGTACTTC	CASSFNRNSYEQYF
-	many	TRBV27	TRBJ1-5	TGTGCCAGCAGTCCAGGGATGGGTAATCAGCCCCAGCATTTT	CASSPGMGNQPQHF
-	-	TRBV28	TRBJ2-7	TGTGCCAGCAGATCGGAGGCAGGGACCTACGAGCAGTACTTC	CASRSEAGTYEQYF
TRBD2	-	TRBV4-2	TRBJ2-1	TGTGCCAGCAGCCAGGTCATAGCGGGAGGCGCCTACAATGAGCAGTTCTTC	CASSQVIAGGAYNEQFF
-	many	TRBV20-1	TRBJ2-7	TGCAGTGCGAAATCACTATACTCCTACGAGCAGTACTTC	CSAKSLYSYEQYF
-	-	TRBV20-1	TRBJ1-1	TGCAGTGCCTCCGGGGCAGCTCTCCGGGGGGCTTTCTTT	CSASGAALRGAFF
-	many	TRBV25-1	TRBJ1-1	TGTGCCAGCAGTGGCCGGGTGGCGGAGAACACTGAAGCTTTCTTT	CASSGRVAENTEAFF
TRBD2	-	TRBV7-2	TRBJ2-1	TGTGCCAGCAAAGGGGTTCCGGGACTAGCGTACAATGAGCAGTTCTTC	CASKGVPGLAYNEQFF
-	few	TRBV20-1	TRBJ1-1	TGCAGTTCTGATGCAACCATGAACACTGAAGCTTTCTTT	CSSDATMNTEAFF
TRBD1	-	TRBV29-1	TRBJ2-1	TGCAGCGTTGCCGGACAGGGTCGCTCCTACAATGAGCAGTTCTTC	CSVAGQGRSYNEQFF
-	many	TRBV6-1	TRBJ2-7	TGTGCCAGCAGTGGGTTCTCCTACGAGCAGTACTTC	CASSGFSYEQYF
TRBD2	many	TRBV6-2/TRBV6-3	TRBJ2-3	TGTGCCAGCACCTTAGCGGGAGAGGCAGATACGCAGTATTTT	CASTLAGEADTQYF
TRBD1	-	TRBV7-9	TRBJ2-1	TGTGCCAGCAGCTCGGACAGGGGGAACAATGAGCAGTTCTTC	CASSSDRGNNEQFF
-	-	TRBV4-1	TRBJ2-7	TGCGCCAGCAGCCAAGATCGAGGGGCCAGGGGTCCCCTGGACGAGCAGTACTTC	CASSQDRGARGPLDEQYF
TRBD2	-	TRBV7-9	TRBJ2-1	TGTGCCAGCAGCTTCCTCATAGCGGGAGTAAATCTGTTCTTC	CASSFLIAGVNLFF
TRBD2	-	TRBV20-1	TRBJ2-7	TGCAGTGCCAGAACTAGCGGGAGGGCCTTGGGGAATGAGCAGTACTTC	CSARTSGRALGNEQYF
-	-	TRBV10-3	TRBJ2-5	TGTGCCATCAGGACCGGGGCTCCGGGAGAGACCCAGTACTTC	CAIRTGAPGETQYF
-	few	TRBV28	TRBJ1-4	TGTGCCAGCAGATCCGGGACAACTAATGAAAAACTGTTTTTT	CASRSGTTNEKLFF
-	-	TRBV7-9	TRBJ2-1	TGTGCCAGCACCGGTTCTCTACTAGTAAGGAATGAGCAGTTCTTC	CASTGSLLVRNEQFF
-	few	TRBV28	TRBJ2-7	TGTGCCAGCAGTTTAAGACGCCTCGGCGAGCAGTACTTC	CASSLRRLGEQYF
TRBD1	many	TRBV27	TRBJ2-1	TGTGCCAGCAGTTGGTGGACAGGGAACAATGAGCAGTTCTTC	CASSWWTGNNEQFF
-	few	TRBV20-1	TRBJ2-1	TGCAGTGCTAGAGCAGAGATGCTTGAGCAGTTCTTC	CSARAEMLEQFF
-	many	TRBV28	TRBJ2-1	TGTGCCAGCCTTGAGTTGGATGAGCAGTTCTTC	CASLELDEQFF
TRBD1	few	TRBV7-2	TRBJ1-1	TGTGCCAGCAGCTTATCGGGACAGGGGACTGAAGCTTTCTTT	CASSLSGQGTEAFF
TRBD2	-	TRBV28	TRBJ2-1	TGTGCCAGCAGTCCTTACCAACTAGCGGGCCCCTACAATGAGAAGTTCTTC	CASSPYQLAGPYNEKFF
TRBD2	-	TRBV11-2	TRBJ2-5	TGTGCCAGCAGCTTATCGACTAGCGGGAGGGCCGGGGGAGAGACCCAGTGCTTC	CASSLSTSGRAGGETQCF
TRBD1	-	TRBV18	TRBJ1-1	TGTGCCAGCCCACCGCTTGGGACAGGGGTTATTAGCACTGAAGCTTTCTTT	CASPPLGTGVISTEAFF
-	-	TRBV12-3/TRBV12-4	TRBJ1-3	TGTGCCAGCAGAACGGATGGAAACACCATATATTTT	CASRTDGNTIYF
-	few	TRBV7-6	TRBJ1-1	TGTGCCAGCAGTTCTAACTGGAACACTGAAGCTTTCTTT	CASSSNWNTEAFF
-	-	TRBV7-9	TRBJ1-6	TGTGCCAGCAGAACCCGGAGGGGGACACCCCTCCACTTT	CASRTRRGTPLHF
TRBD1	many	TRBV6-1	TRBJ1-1	TGTGCCAGCATCAGGACAGGGTGGGAGGAAGCTTTCTTT	CASIRTGWEEAFF
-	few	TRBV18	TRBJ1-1	TGTGCCAGCTCACCAATTCTAGGGCGGGACACTGAAGCTTTCTTT	CASSPILGRDTEAFF
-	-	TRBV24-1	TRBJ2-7	TGTGCCACCAGTGACCCCGGACTCACAGGAAAGGACGAGCAGTACTTC	CATSDPGLTGKDEQYF
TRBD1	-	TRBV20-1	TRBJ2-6	TGCAGTGCTAGGGACGCGGGGACAGGGGGATCTGGGGCCAACGTCCTGACTTTC	CSARDAGTGGSGANVLTF
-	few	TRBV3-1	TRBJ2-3	TGTGCCAGCAGCCCCCCTCCGAGGGCGGGGACAGATACGCAGTATTTT	CASSPPPRAGTDTQYF
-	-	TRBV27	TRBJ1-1	TGTGCCAGCAGTTACCCCCTGTGGAGGAAGCGGGGGATGAACACTGAAGCTTTCTTT	CASSYPLWRKRGMNTEAFF
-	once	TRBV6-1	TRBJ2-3	TGTGCCACCGCCCGGGTTAGCGGAATCACAGATACGCAGTATTTT	CATARVSGITDTQYF
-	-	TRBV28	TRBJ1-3	TGTGCCAGCAGCCCGACCCTCTCTGGAAACACCATATATTTT	CASSPTLSGNTIYF
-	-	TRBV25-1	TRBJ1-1	TGTGCCAGCAGTGAAAGGGACCGGATTACGAACACTGAAGCTTTCTTT	CASSERDRITNTEAFF
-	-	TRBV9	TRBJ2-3	TGTGCCAGCAGCGCCCACCCGAACCCTAGCACAGATACGCAGTATTTT	CASSAHPNPSTDTQYF
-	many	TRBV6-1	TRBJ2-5	TGTGCCAGCAGTATAGGATACGAGACCCAGTACTTC	CASSIGYETQYF